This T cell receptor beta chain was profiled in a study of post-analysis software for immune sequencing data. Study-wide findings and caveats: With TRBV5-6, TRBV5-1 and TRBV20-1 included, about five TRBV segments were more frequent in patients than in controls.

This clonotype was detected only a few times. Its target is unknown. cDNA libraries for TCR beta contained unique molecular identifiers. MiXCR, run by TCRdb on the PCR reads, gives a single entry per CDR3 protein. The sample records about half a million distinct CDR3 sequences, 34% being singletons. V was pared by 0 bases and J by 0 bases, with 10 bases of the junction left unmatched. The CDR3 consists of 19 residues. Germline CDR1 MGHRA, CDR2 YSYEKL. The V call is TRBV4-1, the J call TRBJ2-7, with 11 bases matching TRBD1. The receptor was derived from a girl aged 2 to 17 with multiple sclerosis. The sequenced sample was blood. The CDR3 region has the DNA TGCGCCAGCAGCCAAGAAAACTTGGGGACAGGGGGAGGCTCCTACGAGCAGTACTTC. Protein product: CASSQENLGTGGGSYEQYF.